The text below deals with one T cell receptor beta chain. The sample holds a few counts of this clone. There is no known antigen for this receptor. No much larger clonotype is one base removed from it; base qualities were not supplied. The data are from a study of blood T cell repertoires in COVID-19 (dated by TCRdb to about 2020). About the investigation overall: Samples covering the acute and convalescent phases of COVID-19 were provided by collaborators in the United States, Italy and Spain. The material from the prospective study consisted of cDNA or gDNA derived from T cells, B-cell-depleted T cells, or PBMCs. The dataset comprised deeply sampled blood TCRbeta repertoires from subjects exposed to, actively infected with, or recovered from COVID-19. The repertoires were made available in a free public database intended to serve as a resource for research on the immune response to SARS-CoV-2. The samples were drawn from the first 160 participants of the ongoing ImmuneRACE study and from some 1,300 subjects provided by 6 global collaborators. A de-identified subject ID, COVID-19 status, age in years and sex were almost always included in the sample metadata. HLA class I and class II types, where available, came from metadata supplied by the sample provider rather than from assay-based typing. Study-level results and caveats: The quantity of clinical and demographic metadata differed by source and by participant and was supplied without curation.

The immunoSEQ Assay, a bias-controlled multiplex PCR, was used to amplify TCRbeta CDR3 regions from genomic DNA. Processing in the source paper ran as follows. The number of nucleated cells in each sample was estimated from the amplification of reference gene primers within the assay. To quantify the absolute abundance of each unique TCRbeta CDR3 rearrangement, sequence reads were collapsed and filtered. For each sample, productive Simpson clonality was calculated as the square root of Simpson's diversity index across productive rearrangements. TCRdb holds this immuneACCESS table with in-frame rearrangements only. Some clones are missing; in checked studies, unresolved V genes explain under half, and the rest has no known cause. V and J calls and clone size come straight from that table; D and trimming were deduced from the DNA. Present in this sample are a few hundred thousand clones, roughly nine tenths of which were seen just once. The biggest ten clones account for roughly 2.4% of the sample.

A second Seattle source provided samples from volunteer blood donors who had recovered from COVID-19. Whole blood was collected in K2EDTA tubes by collaborating institutions according to the institutions' own protocols. For TCRbeta analysis, collaborators shipped samples as frozen whole blood, isolated PBMCs, or DNA extracted from either of those sample types. Taken from cysteine to phenylalanine, the CDR3 has 18 residues. Just CDR3 DNA is preserved here, 54 bases in frame from base 1. From a lookup of the germline V gene, CDR1 and CDR2 are MNHEY and SVGEGT. Trimming removed 6 bases from V and 4 bases from J, leaving 28 bases between the germline ends.

This sequence originates from a woman between 50 and 59 years old who had recovered from COVID-19. The receptor chain draws on TRBV6-2 or TRBV6-3 and TRBJ2-7, and the D gene may be TRBD1, 6 bases matching. Specimen: peripheral blood. CDR3 sequence: CASSPLQGVRRGSYEQYF. In nucleotides, the sequence is TGTGCCAGCAGCCCCCTACAGGGAGTCCGGCGCGGTTCATACGAGCAGTACTTC.